The clone carrying this T cell receptor (beta chain) has a count of ten or more. RNA transcripts were the template for amplifying TCR beta CDR3 regions. Initially, a first-round RT-PCR of the TCR CDR3 employed the HTBI primer set. One entry per CDR3 protein results from TCRdb running MiXCR on the multiplex PCR reads. The table has 450,000 to 600,000 distinct CDR3 sequences, just under 20% seen once; the top ten hold over 45%. Germline V lookup: CDR1 DFQATT, CDR2 SNEGSKA (reference sequence). Trimming pared 6 bases from V and 4 bases from J, leaving 17 bases between. The CDR3 extends over 14 amino acids. The data were obtained in a study of T cells in Graves' hyperthyroidism and ophthalmopathy.

This sequence joins TRBV20-1 and TRBJ2-3; D possibly corresponds to TRBD1 (7 bases). The sample taken for sequencing was blood. This TCR derives from a man aged 35 to 55 with Graves' ophthalmopathy. The CDR3 coding sequence is TGCAGTGCCACAAGGGACAGCGGGCCAGATACGCAGTATTTT. It yields the protein CSATRDSGPDTQYF.